The sequence of this TCR beta chain was determined in a study of blood T cell repertoires in COVID-19. Exposed study participants had met a COVID-19 case within 2 weeks before entry. Clones were sequenced by immunoSEQ multiplex PCR, and TCRdb holds only the in-frame ones, with some missing. The sample lists about 280,000 clones; 75% to 95% were seen once. The CDR3 is 13 amino acids. The V gene lost 1 base and the J gene lost 8 bases, with 11 bases spanning the gap. CDR1 and CDR2 (germline): LGHDT, YNNKEL (reference sequence). The V and J genes are TRBV3-1 (or the pseudogene TRBV3-2) and TRBJ1-2, with D perhaps matching TRBD1 (5 bases). This TCR came from a man aged 40-50 years who had been exposed to COVID-19. Source material: PBMCs or T cells enriched from blood (not recorded which). In DNA, the CDR3 is TGTGCCAGCAGCCAAGGCAGGGCGCGGGGCTACACCTTC. This codes for CASSQGRARGYTF.